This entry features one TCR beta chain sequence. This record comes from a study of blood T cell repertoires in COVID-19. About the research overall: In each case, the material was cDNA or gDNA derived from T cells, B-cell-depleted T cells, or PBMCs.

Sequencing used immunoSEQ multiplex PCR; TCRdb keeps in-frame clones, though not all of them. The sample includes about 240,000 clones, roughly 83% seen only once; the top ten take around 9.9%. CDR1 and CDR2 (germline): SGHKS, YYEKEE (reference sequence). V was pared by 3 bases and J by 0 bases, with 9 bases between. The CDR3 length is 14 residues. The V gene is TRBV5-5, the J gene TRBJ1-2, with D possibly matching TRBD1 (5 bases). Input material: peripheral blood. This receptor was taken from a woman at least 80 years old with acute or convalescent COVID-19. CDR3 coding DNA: TGTGCCAGCAGCTACGGGGACTCTAACTATGGCTACACCTTC. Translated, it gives CASSYGDSNYGYTF.